This T cell receptor (beta chain) was profiled in a study of graft-versus-host responses after intestinal transplantation (dated by TCRdb to the early 2020s). Context from the whole study: Multivisceral, liver-intestinal, or isolated intestinal transplants were received by the recipients. Every recipient was given anti-thymocyte globulin induction, followed by approximately three years of maintenance tacrolimus and steroids. After intestinal transplantation, graft-versus-host and host-versus-graft alloreactive T cell clones were followed in the graft, circulation and bone marrow using bulk TCR-beta CDR3 sequencing. To identify alloreactive clones, pre-transplant mixed lymphocyte reaction products were sequenced and then compared with unstimulated pre-transplant donor and recipient T cells. Of the roughly 24 intestinal transplant recipients enrolled in the cohort, one of whom was a retransplant, a few patients without pretransplant specimens were excluded. A peak of at least 4% donor T cells among recipient peripheral blood mononuclear cells was the definition used for donor T cell macrochimerism. Rather than being sequenced by the commercial service, samples from a few later patients were sequenced in-house on an Illumina MiSeq and processed with MiXCR. The paper's findings and limits, for the study overall: GvH clones were found in recipient bone marrow, and some of the GvH clones appeared earlier in ileal mucosa or blood, which is consistent with an intestinal mucosal origin. Early after transplant, declines in HvG clones were associated with peak levels of circulating GvH clones. In the allografts of patients with donor T cell macrochimerism, GvH to HvG T cell clonal ratios were high. Conclusions were limited by the relatively low number and heterogeneity of intestinal transplant patients.

The intended sense of this specimen's time point label: cells obtained before transplantation from donor or recipient. CD3+CD4+ and CD3+CD8+ populations were FACS-sorted from unstimulated pre-transplant donor and recipient cells taken from spleen or lymph nodes. With respect to this clone: Its antigen remains undetermined. No base quality values were provided; no much bigger clone lies one nucleotide off.

The CDR3 numbers 17 residues from cysteine through phenylalanine. Only the CDR3 portion is preserved as DNA: 51 bases, with reading frame beginning at the first base. The CDR1 and CDR2 encoded by the germline V gene (reference sequence) are SEHNR and FQNEAQ. For this chain, trimming is 5 bases at the V end and 1 base at the J end, and the number of junction bases without a gene match is 13. Library method: the immunoSEQ multiplex PCR assay. In most patients, genomic DNA was isolated using the Qiagen DNeasy Blood and Tissue Kit and sent frozen to Adaptive Biotechnologies for TCR sequencing. Adaptive Biotechnologies carried out high-throughput TCR-beta CDR3 sequencing of genomic DNA for most patients. Concerning the study's data processing: TCR sequencing data for 18 patients were retrieved from Adaptive's ImmunoSEQ software; three other patients were processed with MiXCR and VDJtools. To correct CD4 versus CD8 sorting errors, sequences present in both subsets at a frequency ratio below 5:1 were removed. CDR3 nucleotide sequences shared between donor and recipient were removed because the origin of such sequences could not be assigned. Alloreactive clones required at least 2-fold expansion over unstimulated cells and minimum CFSE-low frequency of 0.002% (template counts) or 0.001% (read counts). Mappable clones were those detected in sequenced pre-transplant spleen, lymph node, or MLR CFSE-low populations of the donor or recipient. Cumulative frequency of alloreactive clones was calculated as a percentage of all sequences weighted by copy number. In its TCRdb copy, this immuneACCESS table keeps in-frame sequences only and misses some clones. Where compared with another copy, unresolved V genes explain less than half of these, and the others have no known cause. V and J calls and clone size are copied from that table; D and trimming were computed from the DNA. The sample data list more than 70,000 clones, and roughly 85% of these were observed just once. The ten most abundant clones make up 0.65% to 0.85% of the sample.

The material sequenced was unstimulated CD4+ T cells sorted from spleen or lymph node cells, taken before intestinal transplant. Rearrangement joined TRBV7-9 to TRBJ2-5, with 7 bases matching TRBD2. The receptor was derived from a human donor who received an intestinal transplant. The CDR3: CASSRPPSGVAQETQYF. The DNA reads as follows: TGTGCCAGCAGCCGGCCCCCTAGCGGTGTGGCCCAAGAGACCCAGTACTTC.